Here is one TCR beta chain with its context. This clone has just a few counts. Its antigen is still unknown. Per-base qualities were not stored, and no clone one base away is much larger. The CDR3 numbers 16 residues from cysteine through phenylalanine. Only the CDR3 region is kept as DNA, spanning 48 bases read in frame from base 1. CDR1 and CDR2, looked up from the germline V gene, are SGHTA and FQGNSA. V lost 4 bases and J lost 0 bases; the stretch between them is 12 bases long. A single peripheral blood draw of around 120 mL on average was collected from each donor into heparinised tubes. A BD FACSAria II was used to sort naive, central memory, regulatory and stem cell-like memory CD4+ T cells with a panel that included CD45RO, CCR7, CD25, CD127, CD95 and CD27. Purity was above 98% for every sorted population. PBMCs were isolated right away by Lymphoprep density gradient centrifugation and were stained directly, without culture. To minimize batch effects, samples were stained and sorted in pairs, one healthy donor with one patient per experiment.

This sample is part of a study of beta chain features in type 1 diabetes (dated by TCRdb to about 2018). About the full investigation: Mean age, gender distribution, total cell number and subset yield were not different between patients and healthy donors. A total of under 140,000,000 sorted cells were examined across all samples, and the number of cells per subset was strongly correlated with RNA yield. In the study, recently diagnosed type 1 diabetes patients and matched healthy donors were compared on the TCRB repertoires of their sorted circulating CD4+ T cell subsets. Regulatory and stem cell-like memory subsets were obtained from only 8 patients and roughly eight healthy donors, while naive and central memory subsets were obtained from all 28 donors. General conclusions and limits of the study: At VDJ recombination sites, type 1 diabetes patients had fewer insertions and more deleted nucleotides, which implies abnormalities in thymic rearrangement. A moderate but significant shortening of TCRB CDR3 length was observed in type 1 diabetes patients in all four CD4+ subsets. Because small numbers of individuals were included in the HLA sub-analyses, any influence of HLA type on TCRB rearrangement was left unresolved. Naive, central memory and regulatory TCRB repertoires appeared more similar among patients than among healthy donors. Because cDNA was sequenced instead of genomic DNA, activated cells with high expression could be over-represented, although the groups did not differ in activation or CD3 levels. Shorter templates might have been favored by PCR, but patient and control samples were amplified and corrected together, so both groups would have been affected equally by any skew.

The entire isolated RNA was reverse transcribed using the High Capacity cDNA Reverse Transcription Kit, and thus expressed TCRB transcripts were sequenced. Naive, central memory and regulatory T cell samples underwent deep immunoSEQ sequencing, averaging roughly 3.3 million total reads per sample. Sorted cells were lysed in RLT buffer and RNA was extracted with DNase-treated RNeasy Micro or Mini kits, depending on cell number. To prevent cross-contamination, every cell subset was processed on its own, while patient and healthy donor samples were processed together. Using the immunoSEQ multiplex PCR, TCRB sequences were amplified from cDNA into 87-bp fragments spanning the CDR3 region. Sequencing of the amplicons was done on the Illumina HiSeq platform. Under the source paper's analysis protocol: Synthetic template baselines were used to correct PCR bias computationally, reads within Hamming distance 2 were collapsed, and singletons that could not be merged were discarded. Reads were aligned to IMGT to assign V, D and J genes, CDR3 length, and insertions or deletions at six rearrangement sites. Within each subset, clonotype counts were normalized to sorted cell number, after which true diversity and Gini coefficients were computed with the tcR R package. The overlap coefficient, calculated on TCRB nucleotide sequences, was used to quantify repertoire sharing. Out-of-frame TCRB sequences from naive cells were analyzed as a proxy for the pre-selection repertoire. TCRdb provides this immuneACCESS table in a form limited to in-frame rearrangements. Some clones are lacking; in checked studies, under half of them reflect an unresolved V gene, and why the rest are absent is not known. That table supplies the V and J calls and clone size; D and trimming were determined from the DNA. The sample records fewer than 900,000 clones, 17% of which are singletons. The ten largest account for roughly 0.025% of the sample.

Recombination joined TRBV7-2 with TRBJ2-2; the D gene is unclear. This clonotype was sampled from a woman younger than 30 in good health. Sequenced: naive CD4+ T cells from blood. Taken with the paper, the label for cell subset or site translates to: true naive CD4+ T cells. The CDR3 has the sequence CASSSVWFANTGELFF. The sequence in DNA is TGTGCCAGCAGCTCCGTGTGGTTCGCGAACACCGGGGAGCTGTTTTTT. With the portions outside the CDR3 filled from the reference TRBV7-2 and TRBJ2-2 genes, the complete variable region becomes GAGVSQSPSNKVTEKGKDVELRCDPISGHTALYWYRQSLGQGLEFLIYFQGNSAPDKSGLPSDRFSAERTGGSVSTLTIQRTQQEDSAVYLCASSSVWFANTGELFFGEGSRLTVL.